The following is a T cell receptor beta chain sequence with its context. This record comes from a study of cytomegalovirus exposure and HLA in healthy donors. The CDR3 is made up of 15 amino acids. From germline, CDR1 is SGHTS and CDR2 YDEGEE. Trimming took 1 base from V and 0 from J, leaving 9 bases between them. The PCR used 60 Vbeta and 13 Jbeta primers. Libraries were prepared by immunoSEQ multiplex PCR; TCRdb keeps only in-frame clonotypes and omits some of them. Its listing shows about 140,000 clones. This chain links TRBV5-8 with TRBJ2-3, with unresolved D. Sequenced input: PBMCs. The origin of this receptor is a man aged 35-49 years in good health and CMV-seronegative. CDR3 coding DNA: TGTGCCAGCAGCTTGTTGAGACTGAGCACAGATACGCAGTATTTT. This codes for CASSLLRLSTDTQYF.